Listed below are T cell receptor beta chains from one sample, sequenced in a study of cytomegalovirus exposure and HLA in healthy donors. This table comes from immunoSEQ multiplex PCR, and its TCRdb copy is limited to in-frame clones, with some not included. The sample lists under 150,000 clones; around two thirds were seen once. Sample: PBMCs. These TCRs come from a woman between 35 and 50 years old in good health and CMV-seropositive. CDR3s include the opening cysteine and the closing phenylalanine or tryptophan. The order of the fields is clone size, J gene, D gene, V gene, CDR3 length, CDR3 protein, CDR3 DNA. The D gene is left open where the match is weak. Not every row has a clone size; where given, it reads once, few, many or a size class.

. | TRBJ2-5 | TRBD1 | TRBV28 | 15 | CASSFGDRGLETQYF | TGTGCCAGCAGTTTCGGGGACAGGGGCTTAGAGACCCAGTACTTC
. | TRBJ2-5 | TRBD2 | TRBV10-3 | 18 | CAISSPVRTSEIQETQYF | TGTGCCATCAGCTCACCCGTCCGGACTAGCGAGATTCAAGAGACCCAGTACTTC
few | TRBJ2-1 | . | TRBV29-1 | 13 | CSVDTGFRNEQFF | TGCAGCGTTGATACGGGTTTCCGGAATGAGCAGTTCTTC
. | TRBJ1-5 | . | TRBV18 | 12 | CASSRTNQPQHF | TGTGCCAGCTCGCGGACTAATCAGCCCCAGCATTTT
. | TRBJ2-5 | . | TRBV11-2 | 16 | CASSLDLPTPQETQYF | TGTGCCAGCAGCTTAGATTTGCCGACACCCCAAGAGACCCAGTACTTC
. | TRBJ1-2 | . | TRBV18 | 14 | CASSPAASNYGYTF | TGTGCCAGCTCACCAGCAGCGTCTAACTATGGCTACACCTTC
. | TRBJ1-2 | . | TRBV7-9 | 14 | CASSLYGGNYGYTF | TGTGCCAGCAGCTTATACGGGGGTAACTATGGCTACACCTTC
few | TRBJ2-2 | . | TRBV7-3 | 14 | CASSSGHITGELFF | TGTGCCAGCAGCTCGGGACACATCACCGGGGAGCTGTTTTTT
. | TRBJ1-3 | TRBD1 | TRBV5-1 | 15 | CASSSQTGAGNTIYF | TGCGCCAGCAGCTCCCAGACAGGGGCCGGAAACACCATATATTTT
. | TRBJ2-4 | TRBD2 | TRBV27 | 18 | CASSLYATSGVRGNIQYF | TGTGCCAGCAGTTTATATGCCACTAGCGGGGTGCGTGGAAACATTCAGTACTTC
. | TRBJ2-5 | . | TRBV6-5 | 12 | CASSTRGETQYF | TGTGCCAGCAGTACTCGGGGGGAGACCCAGTACTTC
few | TRBJ1-5 | . | TRBV7-2 | 13 | CASSLAPDQPQHF | TGTGCCAGCAGCTTAGCGCCGGATCAGCCCCAGCATTTT
. | TRBJ2-5 | TRBD2 | TRBV19 | 15 | CASRPMLAGGTSLYF | TGTGCCAGTAGACCCATGCTAGCGGGAGGAACAAGTTTGTACTTC
. | TRBJ1-1 | . | TRBV30 | 13 | CAWAGWMNTKAFF | TGTGCCTGGGCAGGGTGGATGAACACTAAAGCTTTCTTT
few | TRBJ1-1 | . | TRBV2 | 14 | CASSPRQGNTEAFF | TGTGCCAGCAGTCCTCGCCAGGGGAATACTGAAGCTTTCTTT
once | TRBJ2-7 | TRBD2 | TRBV5-1 | 15 | CASRPGTSAFYEQYF | TGCGCCAGCAGACCCGGGACTAGCGCTTTTTACGAGCAGTACTTC
. | TRBJ2-7 | . | TRBV21-1 | 14 | CASSTGESRGEQYF | TGTGCCAGCAGCACGGGGGAGAGCCGTGGCGAGCAGTACTTC
once | TRBJ2-1 | . | TRBV5-4 | 12 | CASSLTGNEQFF | TGTGCCAGCAGCTTGACCGGGAATGAGCAGTTCTTC
. | TRBJ1-5 | . | TRBV4-2 | 17 | CASSHPGTPISNQPQHF | TGTGCCAGCAGCCATCCCGGGACACCTATCTCCAATCAGCCCCAGCATTTT
. | TRBJ1-6 | . | TRBV30 | 16 | CAWSRLRSSYNSPLHF | TGTGCCTGGAGTAGGTTACGGAGCTCCTATAATTCACCCCTCCACTTT
. | TRBJ1-3 | . | TRBV7-2 | 16 | CASSSVGAAKGNTIYF | TGTGCCAGCAGTTCCGTAGGGGCGGCGAAGGGAAACACCATATATTTT
. | TRBJ2-1 | TRBD2 | TRBV7-3 | 15 | CASSLGTSLNNEQFF | TGTGCCAGCAGCCTTGGGACTAGTTTGAACAATGAGCAGTTCTTC
. | TRBJ2-7 | . | TRBV28 | 14 | CASSLGLLPYEQYF | TGTGCCAGCAGTTTAGGACTTCTGCCCTACGAGCAGTACTTC